A single sample gave rise to the 4 T cell receptor beta chains below, sequenced in a study of a mutant IDH1 vaccine in newly diagnosed glioma. No antigen has been assigned to these receptors. Produced via immunoSEQ multiplex PCR; TCRdb's table is partial and in-frame only. This sample has under 40,000 clones, with just under 80% found just once. The time point: week 35, safety follow-up. Topical imiquimod accompanied each vaccine dose, which consisted of 300 ug of mutant IDH1 20-mer peptide. The sequenced sample was PBMCs, obtained from a glioma patient whose treatment included an IDH1 peptide vaccine. Receptor source: a man aged 35 to 55 with glioma. Some clones in this sample may be carry-over from other donors' samples.

As to this clone: At one end the junction does not follow the germline gene, possibly because of a read error. V and J are TRBV6-5 and TRBJ1-2; 7 bases are shared with TRBD1. Germline V gene lookup returns CDR1 MNHEY and CDR2 SVGAGI. The CDR3 is 15 residues long. CDR3 protein: CASSYSRDSLYGYTF. As DNA, the CDR3 is TGTGCCAGCAGCTACTCCCGGGACAGTCTCTATGGCTACACCTTC.

V and J are TRBV7-8 and TRBJ2-7, with 11 bases matching TRBD1. CDR3 length equals 16 residues. The V and J ends lost 1 base and 2 bases, in that order; junction bases with no gene match: 4. Germline V lookup: CDR1 SGHVS, CDR2 FQNEAQ. In DNA form, the CDR3 reads TGTGCCAGCAGCTTAGAGGCGGGACAGGGGGCCTACGAGCAGTACTTC. Its translation: CASSLEAGQGAYEQYF.

The gene calls are TRBV2 and TRBJ2-7; D is uncertain. Trimming stripped 6 bases from V and 0 bases from J, with 9 bases between. The CDR3 runs 13 residues. CDR1 is SNHLY and CDR2 is FYNNEI in the germline V gene. The CDR3 DNA follows: TGTGCCAGCAGGGGCCCCAGCTCCTACGAGCAGTACTTC. Amino acids: CASRGPSSYEQYF.

The chain recombines TRBV5-1 with TRBJ2-7; D tentatively fits TRBD1 or TRBD2 (5 bases each). Trimming pared 2 bases from V and 0 bases from J, leaving 15 bases between. The CDR3 contains 16 residues. Germline V lookup: CDR1 SGHRS, CDR2 YFSETQ. The CDR3 DNA follows: TGCGCCAGCAGCTTAATCGGTGCTGGGGGCTCCTACGAGCAGTACTTC. The encoded protein is CASSLIGAGGSYEQYF.